This TCR beta chain was identified in a study of blood T cell repertoires in COVID-19. For the study at large: Sites across the United States, Italy and Spain contributed samples from acute and convalescent COVID-19. Sources were T cells, B-cell-depleted T cells, or PBMCs; the material itself was cDNA or gDNA.

Germline assignment: CDR1 SGHKS and CDR2 YYEKEE (reference sequence). This CDR3 comprises 15 residues. J lost 1 base, V lost 4 bases, and 5 bases had no gene match. Per the study methods: How many nucleated cells were present was estimated from reference gene primer amplification. Only in-frame clones appear in the TCRdb table, and some are missing; sequencing was by immunoSEQ multiplex PCR. V and J calls and clone size follow that table, whereas D and trimming were derived from the DNA. Found here are approximately 150,000 clones, roughly 82% of them singletons; the top ten hold about 8.4%. The chain links TRBV5-5 to TRBJ2-3; TRBD2 aligns across 8 bases. The material sequenced was peripheral blood. The TCR originated in a woman in her seventies with acute or convalescent COVID-19. CDR3 amino acids: CASSLGLAGTDTQYF. The CDR3 nucleotides read TGTGCCAGCAGCCTCGGACTAGCTGGCACAGATACGCAGTATTTT.